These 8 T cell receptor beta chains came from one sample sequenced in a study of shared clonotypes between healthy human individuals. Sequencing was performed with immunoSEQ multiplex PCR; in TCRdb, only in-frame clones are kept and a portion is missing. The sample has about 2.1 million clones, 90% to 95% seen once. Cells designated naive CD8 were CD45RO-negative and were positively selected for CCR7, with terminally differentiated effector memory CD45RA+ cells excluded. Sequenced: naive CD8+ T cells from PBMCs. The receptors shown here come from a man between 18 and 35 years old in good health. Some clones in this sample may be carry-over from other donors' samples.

The CDR3 nucleotides read TGCGCCAGCAGTAGACCTAACGGGCAGGGCGGGCGATATGGCTACACCTTC. This translates into CASSRPNGQGGRYGYTF. The chain recombines TRBV23-1 with TRBJ1-2; D may be TRBD1 (5 bases). TRBV23-1 has ORF status, its function being uncertain. This CDR3 is built from 17 residues. The V gene lost 5 bases and the J gene lost 5 bases, with 24 bases spanning the gap.

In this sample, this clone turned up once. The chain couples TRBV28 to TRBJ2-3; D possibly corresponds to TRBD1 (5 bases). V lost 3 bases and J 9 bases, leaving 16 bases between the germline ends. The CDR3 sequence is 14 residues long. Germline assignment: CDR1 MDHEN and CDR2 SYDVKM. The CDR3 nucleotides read TGTGCCAGCAGTTTGTCCAGGGCACAGATAACGCAGTATTTT. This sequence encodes CASSLSRAQITQYF.

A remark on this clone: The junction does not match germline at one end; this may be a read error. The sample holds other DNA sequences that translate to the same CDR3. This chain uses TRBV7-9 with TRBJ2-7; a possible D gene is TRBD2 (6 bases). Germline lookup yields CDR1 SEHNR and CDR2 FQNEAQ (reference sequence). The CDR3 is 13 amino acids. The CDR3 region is CASSLAASYEQYF. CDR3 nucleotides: TGTGCCAGCAGTTTAGCGGCCTCCTACGAGCAGTACTTC.

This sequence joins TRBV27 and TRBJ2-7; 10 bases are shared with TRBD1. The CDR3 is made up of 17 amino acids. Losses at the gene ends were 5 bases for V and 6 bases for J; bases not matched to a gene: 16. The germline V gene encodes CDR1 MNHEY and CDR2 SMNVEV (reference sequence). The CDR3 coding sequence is TGTGCCAGCAGTCCCCTAGCTTTCTCCGGGACAGGGGTCGAGCAGTACTTC. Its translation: CASSPLAFSGTGVEQYF.

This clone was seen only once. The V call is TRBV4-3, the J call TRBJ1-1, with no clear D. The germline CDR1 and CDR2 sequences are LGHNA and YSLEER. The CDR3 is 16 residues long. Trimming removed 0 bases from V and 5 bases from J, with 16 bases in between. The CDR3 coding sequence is TGCGCCAGCAGCCAAGATATGGCAGAGGGAGGGACTGAAGCTTTCTTT. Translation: CASSQDMAEGGTEAFF.

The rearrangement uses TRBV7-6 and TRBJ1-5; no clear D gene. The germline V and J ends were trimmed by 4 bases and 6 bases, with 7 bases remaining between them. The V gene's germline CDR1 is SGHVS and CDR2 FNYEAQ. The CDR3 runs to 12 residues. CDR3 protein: CASSYEGQPQHF. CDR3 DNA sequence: TGTGCCAGCAGCTATGAGGGTCAGCCCCAGCATTTT.

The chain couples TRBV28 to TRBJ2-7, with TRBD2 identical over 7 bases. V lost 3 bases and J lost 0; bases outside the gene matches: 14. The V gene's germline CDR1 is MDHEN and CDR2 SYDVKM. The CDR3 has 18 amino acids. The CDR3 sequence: CASSFGLGPKSSSYEQYF. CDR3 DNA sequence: TGTGCCAGCAGTTTTGGACTAGGTCCTAAAAGCAGCTCCTACGAGCAGTACTTC. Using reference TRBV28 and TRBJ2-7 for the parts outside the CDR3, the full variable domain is DVKVTQSSRYLVKRTGEKVFLECVQDMDHENMFWYRQDPGLGLRLIYFSYDVKMKEKGDIPEGYSVSREKKERFSLILESASTNQTSMYLCASSFGLGPKSSSYEQYFGPGTRLTVT.

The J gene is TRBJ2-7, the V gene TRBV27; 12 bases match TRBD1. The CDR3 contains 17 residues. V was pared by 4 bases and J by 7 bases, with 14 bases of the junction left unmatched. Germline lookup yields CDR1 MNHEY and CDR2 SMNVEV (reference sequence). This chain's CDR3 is CASSYLPPGQGADEQYF. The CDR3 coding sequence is TGTGCCAGCAGTTACCTCCCTCCGGGACAGGGGGCCGATGAGCAGTACTTC.